These T cell receptor beta chains were read from a single sample in a study of Ad26.COV2.S vaccination and SARS-CoV-2 variants. The assay was immunoSEQ multiplex PCR, and TCRdb's table has in-frame clones only and misses some. The table records some 330,000 clones, 90% of them present only once. Specimen: peripheral blood, collected in a trial of Ad26.COV2.S vaccine versus placebo. These receptors came from a person between 18 and 65 years old who received the Ad26.COV2.S COVID-19 vaccine or a placebo. Both conserved end residues are part of each CDR3. The D gene is left open where the match is weak. Where a row states a size, it is once, few, many or the class of an expanded clone; other rows omit it.

d_gene	v_gene	len	j_gene	abundance	CDR3aa	CDR3nt
.	TRBV4-1	16	TRBJ1-2	.	CASSQDWAGTNYGYTF	TGCGCCAGCAGCCAAGATTGGGCAGGGACTAACTATGGCTACACCTTC
TRBD1	TRBV9	17	TRBJ1-1	.	CASSVGHQGGMNTEAFF	TGTGCCAGCAGCGTAGGTCACCAGGGGGGAATGAACACTGAAGCTTTCTTT
TRBD1	TRBV19	13	TRBJ1-2	once	CASSPGQGYGYTF	TGTGCCAGTAGTCCGGGACAGGGCTATGGCTACACCTTC
TRBD2	TRBV7-2	15	TRBJ2-7	once	CASGLTSGSSYEQYF	TGTGCCAGCGGTCTGACTAGCGGGTCCTCCTACGAGCAGTACTTC
.	TRBV21-1	20	TRBJ2-5	.	CASSPRLAGGPRSYQETQYF	TGTGCCAGCAGCCCTAGACTAGCGGGAGGACCAAGATCGTACCAAGAGACCCAGTACTTC
.	TRBV13	15	TRBJ1-1	.	CASSSKRQPNTEAFF	TGTGCCAGCAGCTCGAAACGACAGCCTAACACTGAAGCTTTCTTT
.	TRBV9	16	TRBJ2-2	.	CASSLRLDMNTGELFF	TGTGCCAGCAGCTTACGACTAGACATGAACACCGGGGAGCTGTTTTTT
.	TRBV9	15	TRBJ1-5	.	CASSVDGHSNQPQHF	TGTGCCAGCAGCGTAGACGGACACTCCAATCAGCCCCAGCATTTT
TRBD2	TRBV7-2	14	TRBJ2-5	.	CASSLGLVYETQYF	TGTGCCAGCAGCTTGGGACTAGTATACGAGACCCAGTACTTC
.	TRBV29-1	13	TRBJ2-5	.	CSVLQGAQETQYF	TGCAGCGTTTTACAGGGCGCCCAAGAGACCCAGTACTTC
.	TRBV6-5	11	TRBJ1-1	.	CASSYGTEAFF	TGTGCCAGCAGTTACGGGACTGAAGCTTTCTTT
.	TRBV5-5	15	TRBJ2-1	.	CASSLARFFPNEQFF	TGTGCCAGCAGCTTGGCCCGTTTTTTTCCCAATGAGCAGTTCTTC
TRBD2	TRBV19	16	TRBJ2-6	.	CASSISGRVGANVLTF	TGTGCCAGTAGTATAAGCGGGAGGGTCGGGGCCAACGTCCTGACTTTC
TRBD2	TRBV11-1	15	TRBJ2-1	.	CASSPQRESDNEQFF	TGTGCCAGCAGCCCCCAGCGGGAGAGCGACAATGAGCAGTTCTTC
.	TRBV7-9	16	TRBJ1-1	.	CASSPGNTVGNTEAFF	TGTGCCAGCAGCCCGGGGAACACGGTGGGGAACACTGAAGCTTTCTTT
.	TRBV6-1	12	TRBJ1-1	once	CASSEGGYEAFF	TGTGCCAGCAGTGAAGGAGGGTATGAAGCTTTCTTT
TRBD1	TRBV14	15	TRBJ1-1	once	CASSLNPGTGAEAFF	TGTGCCAGCAGCCTAAACCCGGGGACAGGGGCTGAAGCTTTCTTT
.	TRBV13	16	TRBJ1-2	.	CASSLGGSTEHYGYTF	TGTGCCAGCAGCTTAGGCGGGTCGACTGAACACTATGGCTACACCTTC
.	TRBV7-9	12	TRBJ2-7	.	CASSSTMNEQYF	TGTGCCAGCAGCTCCACTATGAACGAGCAGTACTTC
TRBD2	TRBV11-2	16	TRBJ2-1	.	CASSLMASGMVPEQFF	TGTGCCAGCAGCTTAATGGCTAGCGGGATGGTTCCTGAGCAGTTCTTC
TRBD1	TRBV7-9	15	TRBJ1-5	.	CASSRQGDSNQPQHF	TGTGCCAGCAGCCGTCAGGGGGATAGCAATCAGCCCCAGCATTTT
.	TRBV19	16	TRBJ1-5	.	CASSADRGDSNQPQHF	TGTGCCAGTAGTGCGGACAGAGGGGATAGCAATCAGCCCCAGCATTTT
.	TRBV5-1	12	TRBJ2-1	.	CASSEGGNEQFF	TGCGCCAGCTCTGAGGGGGGCAATGAGCAGTTCTTC
TRBD2	TRBV7-3	16	TRBJ2-5	.	CASSSGLAGGAETQYF	TGTGCCAGCAGCTCCGGACTAGCGGGAGGAGCAGAGACCCAGTACTTC
.	TRBV6-1	17	TRBJ2-4	.	CASSATGAGVSKNIQYF	TGTGCCAGCAGTGCTACTGGGGCAGGGGTATCCAAAAACATTCAGTACTTC
.	TRBV4-1	17	TRBJ2-5	.	CASSPWTPLRPVTGQYF	TGCGCCAGCAGCCCATGGACCCCTCTGAGACCCGTAACTGGCCAGTACTTC
TRBD2	TRBV11-3	15	TRBJ2-2	.	CATRSGSFDTGELFF	TGTGCCACCCGTAGCGGGAGCTTCGACACCGGGGAGCTGTTTTTT
.	TRBV19	12	TRBJ1-1	.	CASSILQGEAFF	TGTGCCAGTAGTATATTGCAGGGTGAAGCTTTCTTT
.	TRBV6-2/TRBV6-3	20	TRBJ1-6	.	CASSSPISDSLLIYNSPLHF	TGTGCCAGCAGTTCTCCAATCTCAGACAGCCTACTTATCTATAATTCACCCCTCCACTTT
.	TRBV19	14	TRBJ1-2	few	CASSIVDGSYGYTF	TGTGCCAGTAGTATTGTCGATGGGAGCTATGGCTACACCTTC
.	TRBV3-1/TRBV3-2	15	TRBJ1-2	.	CASSQEGEQGGRYTF	TGTGCCAGCAGCCAAGAAGGCGAGCAGGGAGGAAGATACACCTTC
TRBD1	TRBV4-1	17	TRBJ2-1	.	CASSQEGGRFGVDEQFF	TGCGCCAGCAGCCAAGAAGGGGGCAGGTTCGGGGTCGATGAGCAGTTCTTC
TRBD1	TRBV3-1/TRBV3-2	15	TRBJ1-1	once	CASSQGQGLGTEAFF	TGTGCCAGCAGCCAAGGACAGGGGTTGGGTACTGAAGCTTTCTTT
.	TRBV29-1	14	TRBJ1-2	once	CSVSLAHSNYGYTF	TGCAGCGTGAGCCTTGCTCACAGTAACTATGGCTACACCTTC
.	TRBV5-5	15	TRBJ1-2	.	CASSLEQGYVYGYTF	TGTGCCAGCAGTTTGGAGCAGGGATATGTCTATGGCTACACCTTC
TRBD1	TRBV10-1	15	TRBJ1-1	.	CASSKTGTGGTEAFF	TGCGCCAGCAGTAAAACCGGGACAGGGGGCACTGAAGCTTTCTTT
TRBD2	TRBV19	17	TRBJ2-3	once	CASSIARREIGGDTQYF	TGTGCCAGTAGTATAGCAAGGCGGGAGATAGGTGGAGATACGCAGTATTTT
TRBD1	TRBV20-1	11	TRBJ1-2	.	CSASQGAGYTF	TGCAGTGCTTCACAGGGGGCCGGCTACACCTTC
TRBD2	TRBV19	16	TRBJ2-5	.	CASSGTRLAGRETQYF	TGTGCCAGTAGTGGGACCCGACTAGCGGGACGGGAGACCCAGTACTTC
.	TRBV7-2	12	TRBJ2-7	.	CASSLVWDKQYF	TGTGCCAGCAGCTTAGTGTGGGACAAGCAGTACTTC
TRBD1	TRBV7-2	15	TRBJ1-2	.	CASSFSVLGQRIDTF	TGTGCCAGCAGCTTCTCGGTCCTGGGACAGAGAATTGACACCTTC
.	TRBV5-6	12	TRBJ1-2	.	CASSFGGEGYTF	TGTGCCAGCAGCTTCGGCGGGGAGGGCTACACCTTC
TRBD1	TRBV3-1/TRBV3-2	14	TRBJ1-5	.	CASSQVQGNQPQHF	TGTGCCAGCAGCCAAGTACAGGGGAATCAGCCCCAGCATTTT
.	TRBV10-1	8	TRBJ1-4	.	CARKRHVF	TGCGCCAGGAAGAGACATGTTTTT
.	TRBV5-1	14	TRBJ2-7	.	CASSLEEGPYEQYF	TGCGCCAGCAGCTTGGAAGAGGGACCCTACGAGCAGTACTTC